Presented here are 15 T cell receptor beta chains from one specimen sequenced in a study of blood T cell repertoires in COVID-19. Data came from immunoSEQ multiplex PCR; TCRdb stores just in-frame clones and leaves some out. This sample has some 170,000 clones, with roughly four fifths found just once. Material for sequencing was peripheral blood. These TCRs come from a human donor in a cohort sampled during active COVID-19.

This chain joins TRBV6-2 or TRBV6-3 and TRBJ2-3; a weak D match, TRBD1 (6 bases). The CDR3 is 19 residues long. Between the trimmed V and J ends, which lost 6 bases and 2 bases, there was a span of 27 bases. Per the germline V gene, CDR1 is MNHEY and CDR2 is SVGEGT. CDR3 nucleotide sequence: TGTGCCAGCAGCCCTAAGGGACACCCTGGAAAGTCACACACAGATACGCAGTATTTT. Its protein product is CASSPKGHPGKSHTDTQYF.

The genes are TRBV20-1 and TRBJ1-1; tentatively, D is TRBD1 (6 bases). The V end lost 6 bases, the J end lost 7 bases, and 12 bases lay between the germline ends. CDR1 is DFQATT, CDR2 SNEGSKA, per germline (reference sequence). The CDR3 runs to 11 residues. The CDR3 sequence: CSARTAHEAFF. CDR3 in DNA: TGCAGTGCGCGGACAGCTCATGAAGCTTTCTTT.

DNA of the CDR3: TGTGCCAGCAGCCAAGTTCGGGGGGGAGGTAGTATAGCAGATACGCAGTATTTT. This sequence encodes CASSQVRGGGSIADTQYF. The chain joins TRBV3-1 (or the pseudogene TRBV3-2) to TRBJ2-3; 8 positions agree with TRBD2. Trimming removed 1 base from V and 4 bases from J; junction bases left unmatched: 13. The V gene's germline CDR1 is LGHDT and CDR2 YNNKEL (reference sequence). The CDR3 loop spans 18 amino acids.

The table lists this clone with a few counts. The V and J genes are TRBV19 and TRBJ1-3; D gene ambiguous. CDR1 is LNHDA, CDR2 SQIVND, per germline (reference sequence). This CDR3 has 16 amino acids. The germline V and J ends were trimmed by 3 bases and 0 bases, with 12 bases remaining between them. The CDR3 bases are TGTGCCAGTAGTATGGACGGGAGTTCCTCTGGAAACACCATATATTTT. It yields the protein CASSMDGSSSGNTIYF.

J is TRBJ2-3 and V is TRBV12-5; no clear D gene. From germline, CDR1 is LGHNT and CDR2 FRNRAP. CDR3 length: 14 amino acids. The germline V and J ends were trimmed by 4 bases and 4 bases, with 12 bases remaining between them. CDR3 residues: CASGSLVSPDTQYF. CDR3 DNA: TGTGCTAGTGGTTCCCTAGTGAGCCCAGATACGCAGTATTTT. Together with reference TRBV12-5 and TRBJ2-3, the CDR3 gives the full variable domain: DARVTQTPRHKVTEMGQEVTMRCQPILGHNTVFWYRQTMMQGLELLAYFRNRAPLDDSGMPKDRFSAEMPDATLATLKIQPSEPRDSAVYFCASGSLVSPDTQYFGPGTRLTVL.

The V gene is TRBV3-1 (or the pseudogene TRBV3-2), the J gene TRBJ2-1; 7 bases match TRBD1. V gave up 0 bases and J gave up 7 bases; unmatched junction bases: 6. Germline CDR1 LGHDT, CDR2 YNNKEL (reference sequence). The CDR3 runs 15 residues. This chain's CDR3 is CASSQESLRGNEQFF. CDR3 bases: TGTGCCAGCAGCCAAGAAAGTCTCAGGGGGAATGAGCAGTTCTTC.

In DNA, the CDR3 is TGTGCCAGCAGCGTCGGTATACAGGGGCCCCTGAACACTGAAGCTTTCTTT. Translated, it gives CASSVGIQGPLNTEAFF. The V gene is TRBV9, the J gene TRBJ1-1, with 7 bases matching TRBD1. V gave up 2 bases and J gave up 0 bases; unmatched junction bases: 10. Germline V gene sequence: CDR1 SGDLS, CDR2 YYNGEE. This CDR3 contains 17 residues.

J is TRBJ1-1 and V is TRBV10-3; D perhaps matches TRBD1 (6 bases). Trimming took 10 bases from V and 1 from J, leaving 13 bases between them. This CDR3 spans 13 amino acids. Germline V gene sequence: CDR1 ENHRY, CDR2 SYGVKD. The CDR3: CASRKQGNTEAFF. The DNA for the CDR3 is TGTGCCAGCCGAAAACAGGGGAACACTGAAGCTTTCTTT.

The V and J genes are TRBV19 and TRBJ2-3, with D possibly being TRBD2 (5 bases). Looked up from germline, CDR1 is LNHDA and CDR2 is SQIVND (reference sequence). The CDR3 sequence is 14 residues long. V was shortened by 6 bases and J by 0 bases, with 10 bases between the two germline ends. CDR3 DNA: TGTGCCAGTAGGAGCGGAGCGAGCACAGATACGCAGTATTTT. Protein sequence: CASRSGASTDTQYF. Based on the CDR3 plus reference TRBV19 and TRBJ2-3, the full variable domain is DGGITQSPKYLFRKEGQNVTLSCEQNLNHDAMYWYRQDPGQGLRLIYYSQIVNDFQKGDIAEGYSVSREKKESFPLTVTSAQKNPTAFYLCASRSGASTDTQYFGPGTRLTVL.

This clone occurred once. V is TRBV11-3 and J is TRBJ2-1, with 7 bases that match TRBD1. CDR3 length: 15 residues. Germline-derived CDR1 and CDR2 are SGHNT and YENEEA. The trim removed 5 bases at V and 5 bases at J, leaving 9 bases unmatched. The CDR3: CASSPPGTAHNEQFF. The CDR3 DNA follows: TGTGCCAGCAGCCCCCCCGGGACAGCTCACAATGAGCAGTTCTTC.

The CDR3 bases are TGTGCCAGCAGCTCCGACAGGCTGTCTGCCTACGAGCAGTACTTC. This sequence encodes CASSSDRLSAYEQYF. The chain recombines TRBV7-9 with TRBJ2-7; D is possibly TRBD1 (6 bases). The V end lost 4 bases, the J end lost 2 bases, and 15 bases lay between the germline ends. The germline gives CDR1 SEHNR, CDR2 FQNEAQ (reference sequence). This CDR3 is 15 amino acids long.

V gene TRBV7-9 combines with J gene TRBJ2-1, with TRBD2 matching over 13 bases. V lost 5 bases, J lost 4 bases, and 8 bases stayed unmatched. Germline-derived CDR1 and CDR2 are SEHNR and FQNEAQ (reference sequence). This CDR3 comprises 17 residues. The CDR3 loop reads CASSVGTSGVIYNEQFF. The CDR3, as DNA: TGTGCCAGCAGCGTCGGGACTAGCGGGGTTATTTACAATGAGCAGTTCTTC.

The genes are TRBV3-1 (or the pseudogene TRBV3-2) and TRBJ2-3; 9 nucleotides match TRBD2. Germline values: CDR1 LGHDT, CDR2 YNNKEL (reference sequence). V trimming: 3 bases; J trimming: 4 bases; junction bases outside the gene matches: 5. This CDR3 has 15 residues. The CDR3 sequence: CASSHSGSASDTQYF. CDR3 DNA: TGTGCCAGCAGCCATAGCGGGAGCGCTTCAGATACGCAGTATTTT.

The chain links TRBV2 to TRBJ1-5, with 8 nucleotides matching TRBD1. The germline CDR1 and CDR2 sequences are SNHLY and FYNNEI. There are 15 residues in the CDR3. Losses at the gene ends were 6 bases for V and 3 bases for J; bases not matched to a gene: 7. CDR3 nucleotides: TGTGCCAGCAGGTCAGGACAGGGCAACAATCAGCCCCAGCATTTT. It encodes CASRSGQGNNQPQHF. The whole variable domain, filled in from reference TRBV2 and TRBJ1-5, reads EPEVTQTPSHQVTQMGQEVILRCVPISNHLYFYWYRQILGQKVEFLVSFYNNEISEKSEIFDDQFSVERPDGSNFTLKIRSTKLEDSAMYFCASRSGQGNNQPQHFGDGTRLSIL.

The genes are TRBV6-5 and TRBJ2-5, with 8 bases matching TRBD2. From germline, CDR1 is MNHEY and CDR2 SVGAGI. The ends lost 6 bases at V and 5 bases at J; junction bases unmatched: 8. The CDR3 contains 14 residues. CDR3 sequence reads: CASRHTAGAETQYF. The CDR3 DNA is TGTGCCAGCAGACATACAGCGGGGGCGGAGACCCAGTACTTC.